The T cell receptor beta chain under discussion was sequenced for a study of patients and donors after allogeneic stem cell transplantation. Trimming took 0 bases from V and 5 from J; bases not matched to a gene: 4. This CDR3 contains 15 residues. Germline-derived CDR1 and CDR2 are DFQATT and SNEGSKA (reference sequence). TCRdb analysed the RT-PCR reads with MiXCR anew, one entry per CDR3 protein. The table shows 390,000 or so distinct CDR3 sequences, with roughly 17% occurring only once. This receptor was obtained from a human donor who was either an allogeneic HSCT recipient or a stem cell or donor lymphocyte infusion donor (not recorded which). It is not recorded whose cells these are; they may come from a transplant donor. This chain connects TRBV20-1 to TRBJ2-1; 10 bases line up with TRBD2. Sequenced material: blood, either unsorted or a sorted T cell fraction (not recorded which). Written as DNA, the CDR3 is TGCAGTGCTAGAGATCGGCTAGCGGGGGACAATGAGCAGTTCTTC. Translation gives CSARDRLAGDNEQFF.